Ten or more counts support the clone carrying this T cell receptor beta chain. The sample originates from a study of beta chain features in type 1 diabetes. CDR3 length: 15 amino acids. Germline-derived CDR1 and CDR2 are MDHEN and SYDVKM. V gave up 7 bases and J gave up 2 bases, with 18 bases separating them. Of the isolated RNA, all was reverse transcribed, and so the sequenced material was expressed TCRB transcripts. Here immunoSEQ multiplex PCR was the method, and the copy in TCRdb shows in-frame clones only, minus some. The sample holds 150,000 or so clones, approximately 9.2% seen once. The sequenced sample was central memory CD4+ T cells from blood. The chain is built from TRBV28 and TRBJ2-7; perhaps TRBD1 as D (6 bases). The sequence was obtained from a man younger than 30 in good health. The CDR3 loop reads CASTTPGTNAYEQYF. CDR3 DNA: TGTGCCAGCACAACCCCCGGGACAAATGCCTACGAGCAGTACTTC.